This T cell receptor beta chain was documented in a study of blood T cell repertoires in COVID-19. Overall study context: Samples came from the United States, Italy and Spain, spanning acute and convalescent COVID-19. Sources were T cells, B-cell-depleted T cells, or PBMCs; the material itself was cDNA or gDNA.

The V end was cut by 4 bases, the J end by 5 bases, with 12 bases between. Germline lookup yields CDR1 PRHDT and CDR2 FYEKMQ (reference sequence). CDR3 length: 13 amino acids. Seattle's enrolled individuals joined amid active infection and were then monitored longitudinally. Per the original methods: Amplification of reference gene primers was used by the study to estimate nucleated cell counts. Profiling relied on immunoSEQ multiplex PCR, and the TCRdb table lists in-frame clones only, not all of them. Clonal size and the V and J genes are those of that table, whereas D and trimming came from the DNA. The profile shows 130,000 or so clones, about 83% of them singletons.

The TCR was taken from a man aged 25 to 45 with COVID-19, enrolled during active disease. Sequenced material: peripheral blood. The V call is TRBV13, the J call TRBJ2-7; D uncertain. CDR3 in DNA: TGTGCCAGCAGCTCCCGACGGAGTAACGAGCAGTACTTC. Translation gives CASSSRRSNEQYF.